A selection of T cell receptor beta chains follows, all from one sample in a study of T cells in localized non-small cell lung cancer. Some clones are missing from TCRdb's copy, which holds only in-frame ones; the method was immunoSEQ multiplex PCR. The sample records 40,000 or so clones, 86% being singletons. The sample was peripheral blood, taken before any cancer treatment. The receptors were gathered from a man between 40 and 69 years old with stage I lung adenocarcinoma. Both conserved end residues are part of each CDR3. The D gene is left open where the match is weak. For some rows the clone size is stated as once, few or many, or as a class when expanded; others skip it.

d_gene: TRBD1
v_gene: TRBV4-3
j_gene: TRBJ2-7
abundance: NA
CDR3nt: TGCGCCAGCAGCCAAGAAAGGGGACAGTCCTACGAGCAGTACTTC
CDR3aa: CASSQERGQSYEQYF

d_gene: NA
v_gene: TRBV11-3
j_gene: TRBJ2-1
abundance: NA
CDR3nt: TGTGCCAGCAGCTTAGGCGGGGTCAATGAGCAGTTCTTC
CDR3aa: CASSLGGVNEQFF

d_gene: NA
v_gene: TRBV11-2
j_gene: TRBJ1-6
abundance: NA
CDR3nt: TGTGCCAGCAGCTTAGATCCAGGGAATTCACCCCTCCACTTT
CDR3aa: CASSLDPGNSPLHF

d_gene: TRBD2
v_gene: TRBV6-5
j_gene: TRBJ2-3
abundance: NA
CDR3nt: TGTGCCAGCAGACCTAGCGGGAGGGCCCCAGATACGCAGTATTTT
CDR3aa: CASRPSGRAPDTQYF

d_gene: NA
v_gene: TRBV7-8
j_gene: TRBJ2-5
abundance: NA
CDR3nt: TGTGCCAGCAGCTTAGTTGGAACAGGTCGTTTGGGCGAGACCCAGTACTTC
CDR3aa: CASSLVGTGRLGETQYF

d_gene: TRBD1
v_gene: TRBV28
j_gene: TRBJ1-2
abundance: once
CDR3nt: TGTGCCAGCAGTTTTCGGGACAGCCGATCTTTCTATGGCTACACCTTC
CDR3aa: CASSFRDSRSFYGYTF

d_gene: NA
v_gene: TRBV18
j_gene: TRBJ1-1
abundance: NA
CDR3nt: TGTGCCAGCTCACTTGGAGGACAGCTAAACACTGAAGCTTTCTTT
CDR3aa: CASSLGGQLNTEAFF

d_gene: NA
v_gene: TRBV10-3
j_gene: TRBJ2-1
abundance: NA
CDR3nt: TGTGCCATCAAAGGGGGGGATGAGCAGTTCTTC
CDR3aa: CAIKGGDEQFF

d_gene: NA
v_gene: TRBV19
j_gene: TRBJ2-1
abundance: NA
CDR3nt: TGTGCCAGTAGTATTAGGGTGGCGGGTGAGCAGTTCTTC
CDR3aa: CASSIRVAGEQFF

d_gene: TRBD2
v_gene: TRBV30
j_gene: TRBJ2-7
abundance: NA
CDR3nt: TGTGCCTGGAGGCCACTAGCGGGAGACACCTACGAGCAGTACTTC
CDR3aa: CAWRPLAGDTYEQYF

d_gene: NA
v_gene: TRBV7-3
j_gene: TRBJ2-2
abundance: NA
CDR3nt: TGTGCCAGCAGCCCCTTCGATCAGGGAGACACCGGGGAGCTGTTTTTT
CDR3aa: CASSPFDQGDTGELFF

d_gene: NA
v_gene: TRBV5-4
j_gene: TRBJ2-7
abundance: NA
CDR3nt: TGTGCCAGCAGCACCACAGGTATCAACGAGCAGTACTTC
CDR3aa: CASSTTGINEQYF

d_gene: NA
v_gene: TRBV10-3
j_gene: TRBJ1-4
abundance: NA
CDR3nt: TGTGCCATCAGTGAGGGTCAGGGTTATGAAAAACTGTTTTTT
CDR3aa: CAISEGQGYEKLFF

d_gene: NA
v_gene: TRBV25-1
j_gene: TRBJ2-3
abundance: NA
CDR3nt: TGTGCCAGCAGTAAGAGGTCCGACACAGATACGCAGTATTTT
CDR3aa: CASSKRSDTDTQYF

d_gene: TRBD2
v_gene: TRBV13
j_gene: TRBJ2-7
abundance: NA
CDR3nt: TGTGCCAGCAGCTTAGGAGCGGGAGGACCCTACGAGCAGTACTTC
CDR3aa: CASSLGAGGPYEQYF

d_gene: NA
v_gene: TRBV5-5
j_gene: TRBJ2-3
abundance: NA
CDR3nt: TGTGCCAGCAGCAGGGGGATGTCCACAGATACGCAGTATTTT
CDR3aa: CASSRGMSTDTQYF

d_gene: TRBD1
v_gene: TRBV4-1
j_gene: TRBJ2-2
abundance: NA
CDR3nt: TGCGCCAGCAGCCAAGAAGGACAGGGTGGGGAGCTGTTTTTT
CDR3aa: CASSQEGQGGELFF

d_gene: TRBD1
v_gene: TRBV10-3
j_gene: TRBJ2-7
abundance: NA
CDR3nt: TGTGCCATCAGTGAGTCGAGACAGGGTAGGTCCTACGAGCAGTACTTC
CDR3aa: CAISESRQGRSYEQYF

d_gene: NA
v_gene: TRBV9
j_gene: TRBJ2-1
abundance: NA
CDR3nt: TGTGCCAGCAGCGTAGAAAATGAGCAGTTCTTC
CDR3aa: CASSVENEQFF

d_gene: NA
v_gene: TRBV7-9
j_gene: TRBJ2-6
abundance: few
CDR3nt: TGTGCCAGCAGCTCACCCATCCGCTCTGGGGCCAACGTCCTGACTTTC
CDR3aa: CASSSPIRSGANVLTF

d_gene: NA
v_gene: TRBV2
j_gene: TRBJ2-1
abundance: NA
CDR3nt: TGTGCCAGCAGTGAAGGTTCTTTTGACAATGAGCAGTTCTTC
CDR3aa: CASSEGSFDNEQFF

d_gene: TRBD2
v_gene: TRBV7-9
j_gene: TRBJ2-2
abundance: NA
CDR3nt: TGTGCCAGCAGCCCGGGACTAGCGGCGAACACCGGGGAGCTGTTTTTT
CDR3aa: CASSPGLAANTGELFF

d_gene: TRBD2
v_gene: TRBV10-3
j_gene: TRBJ2-3
abundance: NA
CDR3nt: TGTGCCATCAGTGGGATGACTAGCGGGAGCACAGATACGCAGTATTTT
CDR3aa: CAISGMTSGSTDTQYF

d_gene: NA
v_gene: TRBV11-2
j_gene: TRBJ2-5
abundance: NA
CDR3nt: TGTGCCAGCAGCTTAGAACCCAGCCGGGCGACCCAGTACTTC
CDR3aa: CASSLEPSRATQYF

d_gene: TRBD2
v_gene: TRBV11-2
j_gene: TRBJ2-1
abundance: NA
CDR3nt: TGTGCCAGCAGCCCAACGGGAGGAGTTTTAAATGAGCAGTTCTTC
CDR3aa: CASSPTGGVLNEQFF

d_gene: NA
v_gene: TRBV7-2
j_gene: TRBJ1-2
abundance: NA
CDR3nt: TGTGCCAGCAGCCTAGACAGCGGATCCTATGGCTACACCTTC
CDR3aa: CASSLDSGSYGYTF

d_gene: NA
v_gene: TRBV5-5
j_gene: TRBJ1-1
abundance: NA
CDR3nt: TGTGCCAGCAGCCAAACACTTAGGGGGGTCTTCACTGAAGCTTTCTTT
CDR3aa: CASSQTLRGVFTEAFF

d_gene: NA
v_gene: TRBV11-3
j_gene: TRBJ2-3
abundance: NA
CDR3nt: TGTGCCAGCAGCTTAGTTGCAGGACTGAGCACAGATACGCAGTATTTT
CDR3aa: CASSLVAGLSTDTQYF

d_gene: NA
v_gene: TRBV28
j_gene: TRBJ2-2
abundance: NA
CDR3nt: TGTGCCAGCAGTTCCAGACAGGAGACCGGGGAGCTGTTTTTT
CDR3aa: CASSSRQETGELFF

d_gene: TRBD2
v_gene: TRBV28
j_gene: TRBJ2-7
abundance: NA
CDR3nt: TGTGCCAGCAGTCCCTTGGGACGGTGGGGAGGGTACGAGCAGTACTTC
CDR3aa: CASSPLGRWGGYEQYF

d_gene: NA
v_gene: TRBV20-1
j_gene: TRBJ2-2
abundance: NA
CDR3nt: TGCAGTGCTAGATCCACCGGGGAGCTGTTTTTT
CDR3aa: CSARSTGELFF

d_gene: NA
v_gene: TRBV2
j_gene: TRBJ2-1
abundance: NA
CDR3nt: TGTGCCAGCAGGTGGGTTGGTGAGCAGTTCTTC
CDR3aa: CASRWVGEQFF

d_gene: NA
v_gene: TRBV27
j_gene: TRBJ2-1
abundance: NA
CDR3nt: TGTGCCAGCAGTTTGGACAGACTGAGCTCCTACAATGAGCAGTTCTTC
CDR3aa: CASSLDRLSSYNEQFF

d_gene: NA
v_gene: TRBV19
j_gene: TRBJ2-1
abundance: NA
CDR3nt: TGTGCCAGTAGTATAGCCCGTATTTTAGGGGAGGGCCAGGGGGACAATGAGCAGTTCTTC
CDR3aa: CASSIARILGEGQGDNEQFF

d_gene: TRBD2
v_gene: TRBV5-4
j_gene: TRBJ2-1
abundance: NA
CDR3nt: TGTGCCAGCAGCTTGGCCCGTTTGGGACTAGGGGGCAATGAGCAGTTCTTC
CDR3aa: CASSLARLGLGGNEQFF

d_gene: NA
v_gene: TRBV6-1
j_gene: TRBJ2-1
abundance: NA
CDR3nt: TGTGCCAGCCTGCCAATCAACTACAATGAGCAGTTCTTC
CDR3aa: CASLPINYNEQFF

d_gene: NA
v_gene: TRBV7-8
j_gene: TRBJ2-6
abundance: NA
CDR3nt: TGTGCCAGCAGCTCCCTTTACTCTGGGGCCAACGTCCTGACTTTC
CDR3aa: CASSSLYSGANVLTF

d_gene: TRBD1
v_gene: TRBV15
j_gene: TRBJ2-1
abundance: NA
CDR3nt: TGTGCCACCAGCATTGGGACAGGGAGTTACAATGAGCAGTTCTTC
CDR3aa: CATSIGTGSYNEQFF

d_gene: TRBD1
v_gene: TRBV9
j_gene: TRBJ2-3
abundance: NA
CDR3nt: TGTGCCAGCAGCGCGACTAACAGGGGAGATACGCAGTATTTT
CDR3aa: CASSATNRGDTQYF

d_gene: NA
v_gene: TRBV6-5
j_gene: TRBJ1-3
abundance: NA
CDR3nt: TGTGCCAGCAGTTACTCGGCGTACTCTGGAAACACCATATATTTT
CDR3aa: CASSYSAYSGNTIYF

d_gene: NA
v_gene: TRBV7-2
j_gene: TRBJ1-2
abundance: NA
CDR3nt: TGTGCCAGCAGTCGGACAGAGTATGGCTACACCTTC
CDR3aa: CASSRTEYGYTF

d_gene: TRBD1
v_gene: TRBV5-1
j_gene: TRBJ1-4
abundance: NA
CDR3nt: TGCGCCAGCAGCTCCGGGACAGGGGGTTCTAATGAAAAACTGTTTTTT
CDR3aa: CASSSGTGGSNEKLFF

d_gene: TRBD1
v_gene: TRBV15
j_gene: TRBJ2-7
abundance: NA
CDR3nt: TGTGCCACCAGCCTGGGACAGGTCAACGAGCAGTACTTC
CDR3aa: CATSLGQVNEQYF

d_gene: TRBD2
v_gene: TRBV4-1
j_gene: TRBJ2-3
abundance: NA
CDR3nt: TGCGCCAGCAGCCCGGGGGGTATAGCGGGAGCTGGTTCAGATACGCAGTATTTT
CDR3aa: CASSPGGIAGAGSDTQYF

d_gene: NA
v_gene: TRBV27
j_gene: TRBJ2-6
abundance: NA
CDR3nt: TGTGCCAGCAGTTTGGTCACACCCAGCTCTGGGGCCAACGTCCTGACTTTC
CDR3aa: CASSLVTPSSGANVLTF

d_gene: NA
v_gene: TRBV25-1
j_gene: TRBJ2-1
abundance: NA
CDR3nt: TGTGCCAGCAGTGGACCGGAAACATACAATGAGCAGTTCTTC
CDR3aa: CASSGPETYNEQFF

d_gene: NA
v_gene: TRBV4-2
j_gene: TRBJ1-5
abundance: once
CDR3nt: TGTGCCAGCAGCCAAGACCTCATGAGCAATCAGCCCCAGCATTTT
CDR3aa: CASSQDLMSNQPQHF

d_gene: NA
v_gene: TRBV28
j_gene: TRBJ2-3
abundance: once
CDR3nt: TGTGCCAGCAGTTTAGCGGGGCGAGAGGGTACGCAGTATTTT
CDR3aa: CASSLAGREGTQYF

d_gene: NA
v_gene: TRBV21-1
j_gene: TRBJ2-7
abundance: NA
CDR3nt: TGTGCCAGCAGCAAAGGTAAGGGGCCCACCTTGTACGAGCAGTACTTC
CDR3aa: CASSKGKGPTLYEQYF

d_gene: TRBD1
v_gene: TRBV29-1
j_gene: TRBJ1-2
abundance: once
CDR3nt: TGCAGCGCGCTGGACAGGGAAACTTATGGCTACACCTTC
CDR3aa: CSALDRETYGYTF

d_gene: NA
v_gene: TRBV28
j_gene: TRBJ1-1
abundance: NA
CDR3nt: TGTGCCAGCAGTTTAGGAGGCTCGGGCACTGAAGCTTTCTTT
CDR3aa: CASSLGGSGTEAFF

d_gene: NA
v_gene: TRBV29-1
j_gene: TRBJ2-1
abundance: NA
CDR3nt: TGCAGCGTGACCCTCTATGAGCAGTTCTTC
CDR3aa: CSVTLYEQFF

d_gene: NA
v_gene: TRBV15
j_gene: TRBJ1-3
abundance: NA
CDR3nt: TGTGCCACCAGCAGATTCGGACAGCTAGCTGGAAACACCATATATTTT
CDR3aa: CATSRFGQLAGNTIYF

d_gene: NA
v_gene: TRBV19
j_gene: TRBJ2-7
abundance: NA
CDR3nt: TGTGCCAGTAGTATTGGGTCGGTCCGTTCCTACGAGCAGTACTTC
CDR3aa: CASSIGSVRSYEQYF

d_gene: NA
v_gene: TRBV7-9
j_gene: TRBJ2-5
abundance: NA
CDR3nt: TGTGCCAGCAGCTTAGATCGGGGGGCGCAGGTAGAGACCCAGTACTTC
CDR3aa: CASSLDRGAQVETQYF

d_gene: TRBD1
v_gene: TRBV5-1
j_gene: TRBJ2-7
abundance: NA
CDR3nt: TGCGCCAGCAGCTCGGGGACAGGGGCCTACGAGCAGTACTTC
CDR3aa: CASSSGTGAYEQYF

d_gene: TRBD2
v_gene: TRBV7-2
j_gene: TRBJ2-7
abundance: NA
CDR3nt: TGTGCCAGCAGCACCACCGGGACTAGCTACGAGCAGTACTTC
CDR3aa: CASSTTGTSYEQYF

d_gene: TRBD1
v_gene: TRBV19
j_gene: TRBJ1-1
abundance: NA
CDR3nt: TGTGCCAGTAGTGCGACAGGGGCAGCTGAAGCTTTCTTT
CDR3aa: CASSATGAAEAFF

d_gene: TRBD1
v_gene: TRBV7-2
j_gene: TRBJ2-7
abundance: NA
CDR3nt: TGTGCCAGCAGCCAGGGACAGTCCTACGAGCAGTACTTC
CDR3aa: CASSQGQSYEQYF

d_gene: NA
v_gene: TRBV5-1
j_gene: TRBJ1-1
abundance: NA
CDR3nt: TGCGCCAGCAGCCTACTCTCTCACTCCCAGGGGAACACTGAAGCTTTCTTT
CDR3aa: CASSLLSHSQGNTEAFF